This T cell receptor beta chain was sequenced in a study of T cell repertoires in cytomegalovirus infection (dated 2019 in TCRdb). Background on the whole study: The peptide stimulations were aimed at well-studied HLA-B-restricted epitopes as well as recently identified HLA-C-restricted CMV epitopes, whose presentation resists viral immunomodulation. Because public TCR beta signatures pointed to carriage of CMV infection together with the matching HLA type, the HLA type of each donor mattered for the analysis. What the work shows at the level of the full study, not this receptor alone: In both this cohort and an independent roughly 400-donor cohort, the cumulative frequency of public TCR beta family members distinguished carriers of CMV infection plus the relevant HLA type. In the ex vivo response, HLA-C-restricted CMV-specific TCR beta clonotypes were dominant, and in two of eight donors the single most frequent clonotype came from this HLA-C-restricted group.

In light of the paper, this sample's treatment or condition label describes: in vitro stimulation with specific CMV peptide epitopes to enrich CMV-specific T cells. To note about this clonotype: Which antigen it targets is not known. Nothing much larger sits one base from this clone, and base qualities are not available.

The CDR3 runs 12 residues from the cysteine to the phenylalanine. The retained sequence is limited to the CDR3, 36 bases, with the frame set at the first base. CDR1 and CDR2 were assigned from the germline V gene as MGHRA and YSYEKL. The junction shows trimming of 8 bases on V and 1 base on J, plus 9 bases between the germline ends. Data came from an Illumina HiSeq 1500. Using fastp trimming at Q25 and MiXCR clonotype assembly, TCRdb reanalyzed the public sequencing data and kept in-frame beta chains. When rows share a CDR3 protein, they turn into one entry using the most common DNA and genes. This sample holds about 110,000 distinct CDR3 sequences; approximately 45% were observed only once. Together, the top ten hold 74% of the sample.

The material sequenced was CD8+ T cells from cultured PBMCs, taken from culture after CMV antigen stimulation. The clonotype comes from a human donor in good health (CMV status not recorded). Some clones in this sample may be carry-over from other donors' samples. The rearranged chain carries TRBV4-1 and TRBJ2-7, with TRBD1 tentatively as D gene (5 bases match). CDR3 reads: CASPTVSYEQYF. Read as DNA, the sequence is TGCGCCAGCCCGACAGTTTCCTACGAGCAGTACTTC.